The rows below give T cell receptor beta chains drawn from one sample of a study of T cell responses to AZD1222 COVID-19 vaccine. Profiling relied on immunoSEQ multiplex PCR, and the TCRdb table lists in-frame clones only, not all of them. In the table there are some 120,000 clones, roughly nine tenths of which are singletons. The specimen comprised peripheral blood, sampled on day 0 of AZD1222 vaccination. These receptors were collected from an adult in good health. CDR3s include the opening cysteine and the closing phenylalanine or tryptophan. D genes are given only for firm matches. Only some rows state a clone size, as once, few, many or a class for expanded clones.

j_gene | abundance | d_gene | v_gene | CDR3nt | CDR3aa
TRBJ2-3 | once | TRBD2 | TRBV6-1 | TGTGCCAGCAGTGACCCGACTAGCGGGGCTTATAGCACAGATACGCAGTATTTT | CASSDPTSGAYSTDTQYF
TRBJ1-2 | . | TRBD1 | TRBV19 | TGTGCCAGTACCTCAGCGGGACAGGGAGCCCGCTATGGCTACACCTTC | CASTSAGQGARYGYTF
TRBJ1-2 | . | TRBD1 | TRBV28 | TGTGCCAGCAGCCCCACCCAGACAGGGACAGATGGCTACACCTTC | CASSPTQTGTDGYTF
TRBJ1-5 | . | . | TRBV15 | TGTGCCACCAGCAGAGATGGGCAGTTAAGAGGGGATTATAGCAATCAGCCCCAGCATTTT | CATSRDGQLRGDYSNQPQHF
TRBJ2-1 | . | TRBD2 | TRBV4-3 | TGCGCCAGCAGCCAACGACTAGCGGGGGGCAATGAGCAGTTCTTC | CASSQRLAGGNEQFF
TRBJ2-1 | . | TRBD2 | TRBV24-1 | TGTGCCACCAGTGATTCCGGGACTAGCGGGAGGAGGGAGCAGTTCTTC | CATSDSGTSGRREQFF
TRBJ1-5 | . | . | TRBV4-1 | TGCGCCAGCAGCCAAGATCTGGGCAGATTAGGGAAGGGTAATAGCAATCAGCCCCAGCATTTT | CASSQDLGRLGKGNSNQPQHF
TRBJ2-1 | . | . | TRBV9 | TGTGCCAGCGGACGGGACTCAACCTACAATGAGCAGTTCTTC | CASGRDSTYNEQFF
TRBJ2-3 | . | . | TRBV6-5 | TGTGCCAGCAGTTACGGCAGGGATTCATCTAATACGCAGTATTTT | CASSYGRDSSNTQYF
TRBJ1-1 | . | . | TRBV7-3 | TGTGCCAGCAGCTTAGAGTCGGGAGTGAACACTGAAGCTTTCTTT | CASSLESGVNTEAFF
TRBJ2-7 | . | TRBD2 | TRBV9 | TGTGCCAGCAGCATTGGCGGGGGGGCCTCCTACGAGCAGTACTTC | CASSIGGGASYEQYF
TRBJ1-4 | . | . | TRBV7-9 | TGTGCCAGCAGCTTAGTTACAGGCGTAAATGAAAAACTGTTTTTT | CASSLVTGVNEKLFF
TRBJ2-4 | . | . | TRBV10-2 | TGCGCCAGCAGTGAGTTCCCCGGTCAGGGGCCTAACATTCAGTACTTC | CASSEFPGQGPNIQYF
TRBJ2-1 | . | . | TRBV6-1 | TGTGCCAGCAGTGAAGCGCGGGGCTCCGAGCAGTTCTTC | CASSEARGSEQFF
TRBJ1-2 | once | . | TRBV27 | TGTGCCAGCAGTTTCTCCGGGAACAACTATGGCTACACCTTC | CASSFSGNNYGYTF
TRBJ1-2 | . | . | TRBV3-1/TRBV3-2 | TGTGCCAGCAGCCAAGGACAGCGAAGTCATGGCTACACCTTC | CASSQGQRSHGYTF
TRBJ1-1 | . | . | TRBV6-2/TRBV6-3 | TGTGCCAGCAGTTACGGGGGGGACGGGACTGAAGCTTTCTTT | CASSYGGDGTEAFF
TRBJ2-3 | once | . | TRBV7-2 | TGTGCCAGCAGCTCCCCGGCGGATACGCAGTATTTT | CASSSPADTQYF
TRBJ1-2 | . | TRBD1 | TRBV28 | TGTGCCAGCAGTTTACGCGACAGGGGCCATGGCTACACCTTC | CASSLRDRGHGYTF
TRBJ1-5 | . | . | TRBV19 | TGTGCCAGTAGTATAGCGGACGAGAATCAGCCCCAGCATTTT | CASSIADENQPQHF
TRBJ2-1 | once | . | TRBV4-1 | TGCGCCAGCAGCCAAATGCCTCGAGAGAAGGGGTACAATGAGCAGTTCTTC | CASSQMPREKGYNEQFF
TRBJ2-5 | few | TRBD1 | TRBV27 | TGTGCCAGCAGTTTATTGGGGCAGGGGGCGCGAGAGACCCAGTACTTC | CASSLLGQGARETQYF
TRBJ1-5 | . | . | TRBV9 | TGTGCCAGCAGCGTATCAGGGGCGAACAATCAGCCCCAGCATTTT | CASSVSGANNQPQHF
TRBJ1-1 | . | TRBD1 | TRBV19 | TGTGCCAGTAACCTAGGACAGGGTGGGACTGAAGCTTTCTTT | CASNLGQGGTEAFF
TRBJ1-6 | once | TRBD1 | TRBV12-3/TRBV12-4 | TGTGCCAGCAGCAGGACAGGGGTATCACCCCTCCACTTT | CASSRTGVSPLHF
TRBJ1-4 | . | . | TRBV27 | TGTGCCAGCAGTCCACTGGGCGATATTGAAAAACTGTTTTTT | CASSPLGDIEKLFF
TRBJ2-2 | . | . | TRBV9 | TGTGCCAGCAGACCTGGGGGCGTCTCCGGGGAGCTGTTTTTT | CASRPGGVSGELFF
TRBJ1-5 | once | TRBD1 | TRBV2 | TGTGCCAGCAGTGGGACAGGGGGCTCTCAGCCCCAGCATTTT | CASSGTGGSQPQHF
TRBJ2-5 | . | . | TRBV3-1/TRBV3-2 | TGTGCCAGCAGCCACGTCTGGCTTCACCGGGGGACCCAGTACTTC | CASSHVWLHRGTQYF
TRBJ1-1 | . | . | TRBV6-5 | TGTGCCAGCAATCTAGAGGGATCGGGCACTGAAGCTTTCTTT | CASNLEGSGTEAFF
TRBJ1-5 | . | . | TRBV3-1/TRBV3-2 | TGTGCCAGCAGCCACTACAGGGCGGCCCAGCATTTT | CASSHYRAAQHF
TRBJ1-1 | once | . | TRBV20-1 | TGCAGGACAGTCATGAACACTGAAGCTTTCTTT | CRTVMNTEAFF
TRBJ1-2 | . | . | TRBV7-2 | TGTGCCAGCAGCTTAGAGATAGGGGCTAACTATGGCTACACCTTC | CASSLEIGANYGYTF
TRBJ1-2 | . | . | TRBV6-1 | TGTGCCAGCAGTGAATCGGGGCCCGCGGGGCCTTATGGCTACACCTTC | CASSESGPAGPYGYTF
TRBJ1-4 | . | . | TRBV28 | TGTGCCAGCTGGGGAGGGGCAACTAATGAAAAACTGTTTTTT | CASWGGATNEKLFF
TRBJ2-3 | . | TRBD2 | TRBV15 | TGTGCCACCAGCATGGGACTACGCACAGATACGCAGTATTTT | CATSMGLRTDTQYF
TRBJ2-7 | . | . | TRBV18 | TGTGCCAGCTCCCAGGGCACGGGGAGCTCCTACGAGCAGTACTTC | CASSQGTGSSYEQYF
TRBJ2-5 | . | . | TRBV12-5 | TGTGCCAGCCTCCTTAAGGGCGAAGAGACCCAGTACTTC | CASLLKGEETQYF
TRBJ2-7 | . | . | TRBV5-5 | TGTGCCAGCAGGGGTAGCGCCAGCTACGAGCAGTACTTC | CASRGSASYEQYF
TRBJ2-7 | once | . | TRBV28 | TGTGCCAGCAGCCCCGCCGGGACGGTCAGCTCCTACGAGCAGTACTTC | CASSPAGTVSSYEQYF
TRBJ1-6 | . | TRBD1 | TRBV7-9 | TGTGGATTGGGACAGGGAAATTCACCCCTCCACTTT | CGLGQGNSPLHF
TRBJ2-1 | . | . | TRBV15 | TGTGCCACCAGCAGAGGGACAGCTTACAATGAGCAGTTCTTC | CATSRGTAYNEQFF
TRBJ1-3 | . | TRBD1 | TRBV18 | TGTGCCAGCTCACCAACGGGACAGGGACCTGGAAACACCATATATTTT | CASSPTGQGPGNTIYF
TRBJ1-1 | . | TRBD1 | TRBV14 | TGTGCCAGCAGCCGCCCCAATCACAGCGTCCACAGGGGAGGTCCCACTGAAGCTTTCTTT | CASSRPNHSVHRGGPTEAFF
TRBJ2-2 | . | . | TRBV19 | TGTGCCAGTAAATACCGTACCGGGACCGATAAAACCGGGGAGCTGTTTTTT | CASKYRTGTDKTGELFF
TRBJ2-4 | . | . | TRBV2 | TGTGCCAGCAGTGTCTTGGCAGTAAACATTCAGTACTTC | CASSVLAVNIQYF
TRBJ1-4 | once | TRBD1 | TRBV27 | TGTGCCAGCAGCCCTGACAGGGGGCGCGGTGAAAAACTGTTTTTT | CASSPDRGRGEKLFF
TRBJ2-3 | . | TRBD2 | TRBV19 | TGTGCCAGTAGTATCTTAGCGGGGGGCGGGGGAGATACGCAGTATTTT | CASSILAGGGGDTQYF
TRBJ2-5 | once | TRBD1 | TRBV19 | TGTGCCACCAGACCCGGGACAGGTCAAGAGACCCAGTACTTC | CATRPGTGQETQYF
TRBJ1-5 | . | . | TRBV10-3 | TGTGCCATCAGTGAGTCAAGGGGCGGTCAGCCCCAGCATTTT | CAISESRGGQPQHF
TRBJ2-2 | . | . | TRBV5-1 | TGCGCCAGCAGGTACGCGAACACCGGGGAGCTGTTTTTT | CASRYANTGELFF
TRBJ1-1 | . | . | TRBV27 | TGTGCCAGCAGTTCTACGACAGGTGAAGCTTTCTTT | CASSSTTGEAFF
TRBJ1-1 | . | . | TRBV7-2 | TGTGCCAGCAGCTTAGTTTCATTGAACACTGAAGCTTTCTTT | CASSLVSLNTEAFF